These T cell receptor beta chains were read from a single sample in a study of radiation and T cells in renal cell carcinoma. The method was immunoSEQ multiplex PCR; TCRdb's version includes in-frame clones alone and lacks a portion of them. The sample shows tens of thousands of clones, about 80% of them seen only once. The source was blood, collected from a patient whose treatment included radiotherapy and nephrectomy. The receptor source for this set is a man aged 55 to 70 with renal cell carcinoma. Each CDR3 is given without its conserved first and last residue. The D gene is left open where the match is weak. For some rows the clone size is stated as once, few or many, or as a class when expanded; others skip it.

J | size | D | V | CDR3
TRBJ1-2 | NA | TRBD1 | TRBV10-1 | ASSAGGGYGYT
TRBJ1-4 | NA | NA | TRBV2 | ASSAGHAEKLF
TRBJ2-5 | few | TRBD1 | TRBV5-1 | ASRDPGGETQY
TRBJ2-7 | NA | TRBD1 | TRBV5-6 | ASRDRAGGYEQY
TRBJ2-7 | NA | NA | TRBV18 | ASSPPGSSTYEQY
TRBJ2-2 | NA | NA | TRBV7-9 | ASSLQEVGTGELF
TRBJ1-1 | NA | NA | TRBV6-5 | ASSWTTNTEAF
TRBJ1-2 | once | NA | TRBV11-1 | ASSLEENYGYT
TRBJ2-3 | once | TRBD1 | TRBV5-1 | ASSKRGTGTDTQY
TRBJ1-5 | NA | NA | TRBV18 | ASSPGNLGSQPQH
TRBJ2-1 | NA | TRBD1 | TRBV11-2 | ASSARTGLDNEQF
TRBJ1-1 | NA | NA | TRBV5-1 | ASSFGVEAF
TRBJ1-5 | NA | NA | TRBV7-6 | ASSLFAGTQPQH
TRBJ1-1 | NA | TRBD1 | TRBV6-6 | ASSRHDRASSEAF
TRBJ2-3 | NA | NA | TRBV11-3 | ASSPGDPYTDTQY
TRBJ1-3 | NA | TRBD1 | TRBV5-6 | ASSAGQGNSGNTIY
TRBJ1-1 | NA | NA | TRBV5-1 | ASSFTPGAEAF
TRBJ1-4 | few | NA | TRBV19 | ASLERNEKLF
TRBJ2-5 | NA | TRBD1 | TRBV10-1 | ANAPGTGAVETQY
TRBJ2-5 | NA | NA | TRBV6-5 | ASSTSAGPETQY
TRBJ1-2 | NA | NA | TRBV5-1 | ASSLGRGADYGYT
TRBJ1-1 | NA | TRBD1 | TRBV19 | ASKDRGHRYTEAF
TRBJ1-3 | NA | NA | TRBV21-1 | ASSKAPGHGNTIY
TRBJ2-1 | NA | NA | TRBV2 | ASRRESGYNEQF
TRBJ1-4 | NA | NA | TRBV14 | ASSRGPRHQYGLTNEKLF
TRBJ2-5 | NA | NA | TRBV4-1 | ASSAGQETQY
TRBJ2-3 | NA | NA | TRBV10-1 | ASSDSDSGTDTQY
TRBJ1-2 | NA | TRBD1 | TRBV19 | ASAQDRDSTNYGYT
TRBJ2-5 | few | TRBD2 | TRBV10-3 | AISESQAGSGETQY
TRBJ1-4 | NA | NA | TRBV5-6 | ASSLSGLWEKLF
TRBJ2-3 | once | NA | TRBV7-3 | ASSLTLQGTDTQY
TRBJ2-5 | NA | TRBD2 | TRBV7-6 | ASSSQRGNRQETQY
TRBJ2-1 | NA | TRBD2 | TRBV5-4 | ASSLRGGEKYNEQF
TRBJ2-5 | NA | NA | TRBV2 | ASSEPGRFPLETQY
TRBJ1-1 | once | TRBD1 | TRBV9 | ASSAPRGGQDTEAF
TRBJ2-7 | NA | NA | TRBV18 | ASSPGVSSYEQY
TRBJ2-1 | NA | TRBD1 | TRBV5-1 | ASSLVLTGAGNEQF
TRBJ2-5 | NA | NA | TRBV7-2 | ASSLANQETQY
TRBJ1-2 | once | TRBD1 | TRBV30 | AWSVIRTGGRGYT